The 32 T cell receptor beta chains below were found in one sample sequenced in a study of cytomegalovirus exposure and HLA in healthy donors (dated by TCRdb to about 2017). The library was prepared using the immunoSEQ multiplex PCR assay. For the multiplex PCR, a mixture combining 60 forward primers for TCR Vbeta segments and 13 reverse primers for TCR Jbeta segments was used. The table comes from immuneACCESS by way of TCRdb, which keeps in-frame sequences with V and J called. Part of the clones is missing from these tables; in studies checked, under half for an unresolved V gene and the rest for unknown reasons. The sample table shows 200,000 to 300,000 clones, and roughly 86% are seen once. The biggest ten clones account for about 2% of the sample. The sample comprised PBMCs. The receptors derive from a woman in her forties in good health and CMV-seropositive.

The chain has TRBV5-1 and TRBJ2-5; 12 bases are shared with TRBD2. Near its end, the DNA agrees better with TRBJ2-7, so the J call may be wrong. Germline V gene lookup returns CDR1 SGHRS and CDR2 YFSETQ. This CDR3 region has 15 residues. The CDR3 DNA reads as TGCGCCAGCAGCTTGGCTGCTAGCGGGAGGGACGAGCAGTACTTC. This sequence encodes CASSLAASGRDEQYF.

The chain couples TRBV30 to TRBJ2-5; D remains ambiguous. The CDR3 spans 11 residues. Per germline, CDR1 GTSNPN and CDR2 SVGIG (reference sequence). Trimming took off 0 bases at V and 5 bases at J, with 4 bases between the two ends. The CDR3 protein is CAWSVRETQYF. The CDR3 DNA sequence: TGTGCCTGGAGTGTCCGGGAGACCCAGTACTTC.

This rearrangement joins TRBV2 to TRBJ2-3; D perhaps matches TRBD2 (6 bases). The V end lost 6 bases, the J end lost 2 bases, and 15 bases lay between the germline ends. Germline V gives CDR1 SNHLY, CDR2 FYNNEI. There are 15 residues in the CDR3. The DNA of the CDR3 is TGTGCCAGCAGCCTCGGGAGCCTTGTCACAGATACGCAGTATTTT. Amino acid sequence: CASSLGSLVTDTQYF.

This clone appeared once. The gene calls are TRBV5-1 and TRBJ2-7; D call uncertain. Germline CDR1 is SGHRS and CDR2 is YFSETQ. Trimming took 7 bases from V and 2 from J, leaving 13 bases between them. The CDR3 runs 13 residues. CDR3 nucleotide sequence: TGCGCCAGCGGAGAGAACCGTCCCTACGAGCAGTACTTC. It encodes CASGENRPYEQYF.

The gene calls are TRBV7-2 and TRBJ1-6; D remains ambiguous. Germline V gene data show CDR1 as SGHTA and CDR2 as FQGNSA. V was pared by 0 bases and J by 0 bases, with 6 bases between. The CDR3 runs 16 residues. The CDR3 DNA follows: TGTGCCAGCAGCTTAGCAGTGAGCTCCTATAATTCACCCCTCCACTTT. Protein sequence: CASSLAVSSYNSPLHF.

This sequence joins TRBV29-1 and TRBJ2-5, with a possible D match to TRBD1 (6 bases). V lost 2 bases to trimming and J lost 3 bases, with 13 bases between them. CDR3 size: 14 residues. Germline values: CDR1 SQVTM, CDR2 ANQGSEA. CDR3 in amino acids: CSVESTGKKETQYF. CDR3 bases: TGCAGCGTTGAATCGACAGGCAAAAAAGAGACCCAGTACTTC.

The table lists this clone with a count of one. The chain is built from TRBV19 and TRBJ2-4; 10 bases are shared with TRBD2. The CDR3 totals 16 residues. With V trimmed by 3 bases and J by 1 base, 3 bases remained unmatched. Germline values: CDR1 LNHDA, CDR2 SQIVND (reference sequence). This CDR3 is CASSMGLASAKNIQYF. CDR3 coding DNA: TGTGCCAGTAGTATGGGACTAGCGAGTGCCAAAAACATTCAGTACTTC.

This sequence joins TRBV28 and TRBJ2-7; 7 positions agree with TRBD2. The length of the CDR3 is 14 residues. V gave up 5 bases and J gave up 9 bases; unmatched junction bases: 13. CDR1 is MDHEN, CDR2 SYDVKM, per germline. The CDR3 bases are TGTGCCAGCAGTACTAGCGAGAGGGGCCGAGGGCAGTACTTC. It encodes CASSTSERGRGQYF. Variable domain in full (rest from reference TRBV28 and TRBJ2-7): DVKVTQSSRYLVKRTGEKVFLECVQDMDHENMFWYRQDPGLGLRLIYFSYDVKMKEKGDIPEGYSVSREKKERFSLILESASTNQTSMYLCASSTSERGRGQYFGPGTRLTVT.

V gene TRBV28 combines with J gene TRBJ2-7; a possible D gene is TRBD2 (5 bases). Germline V gene sequence: CDR1 MDHEN, CDR2 SYDVKM. V lost 4 bases and J lost 0, with 13 bases in between. The CDR3 is made up of 15 amino acids. DNA of the CDR3: TGTGCCAGCAGTTCTAGGCGGGTGAGCTCCTACGAGCAGTACTTC. The encoded protein is CASSSRRVSSYEQYF.

This rearrangement joins TRBV2 to TRBJ2-7; D might be TRBD1 (6 bases). Germline assignment: CDR1 SNHLY and CDR2 FYNNEI. The CDR3 contains 14 residues. Trimming cost V 6 bases and J 2 bases, with 14 bases left between them. The CDR3 DNA is TGTGCCAGCAGGGAGACCCCAGGGGCCTACGAGCAGTACTTC. Protein: CASRETPGAYEQYF.

The genes are TRBV4-3 and TRBJ2-3; tentative D call: TRBD1 (6 bases). The ends were cut back, 0 bases at V and 7 bases at J, with 14 bases in the middle. This CDR3 has 15 residues. Per germline, CDR1 LGHNA and CDR2 YSLEER. DNA of the CDR3: TGCGCCAGCAGCCAAGAACAGGGAGAGGGGTATACGCAGTATTTT. Its protein is CASSQEQGEGYTQYF.

The chain uses TRBV28 and TRBJ2-5; 7 nucleotides agree with TRBD2. The CDR3 has 16 residues. Unmatched junction bases numbered 6, after V lost 0 bases and J lost 2 bases. Germline V gene data show CDR1 as MDHEN and CDR2 as SYDVKM. DNA of the CDR3: TGTGCCAGCAGTTTATGGGGTAGCGGGCTTCAAGAGACCCAGTACTTC. Translated: CASSLWGSGLQETQYF.

V gene TRBV5-1 combines with J gene TRBJ2-1; 10 bases map to TRBD1. The CDR3 is 16 amino acids. With V trimmed by 4 bases and J by 7 bases, 11 bases remained unmatched. CDR1 and CDR2 (germline): SGHRS, YFSETQ. In DNA, the CDR3 is TGCGCCAGCAGCAATCGCGGCGGACAGGGGGTGAATGAGCAGTTCTTC. This codes for CASSNRGGQGVNEQFF.

This sequence joins TRBV5-5 and TRBJ2-3; a weak D match, TRBD2 (5 bases). V was trimmed by 0 bases and J by 5 bases, leaving 7 bases between them. The CDR3 length is 13 residues. Germline V lookup: CDR1 SGHKS, CDR2 YYEKEE (reference sequence). The CDR3 loop is CASSLGAGDTQYF. The CDR3 DNA reads as TGTGCCAGCAGCTTGGGGGCGGGAGATACGCAGTATTTT. Filled out from reference TRBV5-5 and TRBJ2-3, the complete variable domain reads DAGVTQSPTHLIKTRGQQVTLRCSPISGHKSVSWYQQVLGQGPQFIFQYYEKEERGRGNFPDRFSARQFPNYSSELNVNALLLGDSALYLCASSLGAGDTQYFGPGTRLTVL.

The gene calls are TRBV11-2 and TRBJ1-1; D ambiguous. The CDR3 length is 13 residues. The V gene lost 3 bases and the J gene lost 1 base, with 6 bases spanning the gap. CDR1 SGHAT and CDR2 FQNNGV come from the germline V gene. The CDR3 nucleotides are TGTGCCAGCAGCTTCCGAGAGAACACTGAAGCTTTCTTT. This codes for CASSFRENTEAFF.

The rearrangement links TRBV28 to TRBJ1-3; D perhaps matches TRBD1 (6 bases). CDR1 and CDR2 from the germline V gene are MDHEN and SYDVKM. CDR3 length equals 14 residues. V was pared by 11 bases and J by 3 bases, with 17 bases between. The CDR3 nucleotides read TGTGCCTGCGGGGCGGGGGGCTTTGGAAACACCATATATTTT. This translates into CACGAGGFGNTIYF.

V and J are TRBV2 and TRBJ1-2, with a possible D match to TRBD1 (6 bases). CDR3 length: 14 amino acids. Germline V gene sequence: CDR1 SNHLY, CDR2 FYNNEI. V was cut by 3 bases and J by 4 bases, with 12 bases left in between. The CDR3 bases are TGTGCCAGCAGTGAGGTCACAGGGACCTATGGCTACACCTTC. This encodes CASSEVTGTYGYTF.

The gene calls are TRBV28 and TRBJ2-1, with 8 bases aligning to TRBD2. Germline values: CDR1 MDHEN, CDR2 SYDVKM. This CDR3 contains 16 residues. Trimming cost V 3 bases and J 2 bases; bases outside gene matches: 6. The CDR3 loop reads CASSFRSGSPYNEQFF. Here the CDR3 DNA reads TGTGCCAGCAGTTTTCGGAGCGGGAGCCCCTACAATGAGCAGTTCTTC. The full variable domain, its missing parts supplied by reference TRBV28 and TRBJ2-1, is DVKVTQSSRYLVKRTGEKVFLECVQDMDHENMFWYRQDPGLGLRLIYFSYDVKMKEKGDIPEGYSVSREKKERFSLILESASTNQTSMYLCASSFRSGSPYNEQFFGPGTRLTVL.

The rearrangement uses TRBV5-1 and TRBJ2-1, with 11 positions matching TRBD2. From germline, CDR1 is SGHRS and CDR2 YFSETQ. CDR3 length equals 16 residues. Trimming at V came to 1 base and at J to 4 bases, leaving 4 bases not matched to a gene. The CDR3 nucleotides are TGCGCCAGCAGCTTGCTTGGGACTAGCGGTTACAATGAGCAGTTCTTC. This encodes CASSLLGTSGYNEQFF.

The gene calls are TRBV4-2 and TRBJ2-7, with D hard to call. Deletions cut 1 base from V and 0 bases from J, with 10 bases between. The CDR3 is 15 amino acids. Per the germline V gene, CDR1 is LGHNA and CDR2 is YNFKEQ. This chain's CDR3 is CASSQVSESSYEQYF. In nucleotides, the CDR3 is TGTGCCAGCAGCCAAGTAAGCGAGAGCTCCTACGAGCAGTACTTC.

V and J are TRBV14 and TRBJ2-1, with TRBD2 identical over 11 bases. CDR1 and CDR2 from the germline V gene are SGHDN and FVKESK. This CDR3 is 16 amino acids long. Trimming took 3 bases from V and 9 from J; bases not matched to a gene: 10. The CDR3 DNA reads TGTGCCAGCAGCCATTCCCGGACTAGCGGGTGGGCTGAGCAGTTCTTC. Its protein is CASSHSRTSGWAEQFF.

This clone was seen more than once but under ten times. J is TRBJ2-7 and V is TRBV9; 10 bases fit TRBD1. There are 16 residues in the CDR3. V gave up 1 base and J gave up 2 bases; unmatched junction bases: 6. Looked up from germline, CDR1 is SGDLS and CDR2 is YYNGEE. The CDR3 spells CASSVRGTGDTYEQYF. The CDR3 DNA reads as TGTGCCAGCAGCGTAAGGGGGACAGGGGATACCTACGAGCAGTACTTC.

This clone was seen once. The rearrangement joins TRBV9 to TRBJ1-2; 7 nucleotides agree with TRBD1. The junction had 14 bases not matched to a gene; V was cut back by 1 base and J by 5 bases. Germline V gene sequence: CDR1 SGDLS, CDR2 YYNGEE. CDR3 length equals 17 residues. CDR3 loop: CASSVSVTGAPRYGYTF. The CDR3 DNA sequence: TGTGCCAGCAGCGTATCCGTAACAGGGGCTCCCAGGTATGGCTACACCTTC.

V gene TRBV27 combines with J gene TRBJ2-5; tentatively, D is TRBD1 (6 bases). The CDR3 totals 13 residues. V lost 10 bases and J 2 bases, leaving 14 bases between the germline ends. Germline values: CDR1 MNHEY, CDR2 SMNVEV (reference sequence). CDR3 nucleotides: TGTGCCACCCAGGGGATTTCGCAAGAGACCCAGTACTTC. Protein sequence: CATQGISQETQYF.

The chain recombines TRBV30 with TRBJ2-7; D possibly corresponds to TRBD1 (5 bases). Trimming removed 4 bases from V and 5 bases from J, with 15 bases in between. The CDR3 consists of 13 residues. Germline V gene data show CDR1 as GTSNPN and CDR2 as SVGIG (reference sequence). The CDR3 nucleotides read TGTGCCTGGACCCGCGGTAAGGGGAACGAGCAGTACTTC. Its translation is CAWTRGKGNEQYF.

The chain combines TRBV7-9 with TRBJ2-5; TRBD1 matches 8 bases. Germline trimming cut 1 base from V and 2 bases from J; bases unmatched to any gene: 3. The CDR3 extends over 15 amino acids. Germline V gene data show CDR1 as SEHNR and CDR2 as FQNEAQ (reference sequence). The CDR3 region is CASSLGTGQQETQYF. CDR3 bases: TGTGCCAGCAGCTTAGGGACAGGGCAACAAGAGACCCAGTACTTC.

This chain uses TRBV2 with TRBJ1-2; D remains ambiguous. In germline, CDR1 is SNHLY, CDR2 FYNNEI. The CDR3 spans 14 residues. Trimming stripped 4 bases from V and 4 bases from J, with 13 bases between. The CDR3 DNA follows: TGTGCCAGCAGTGCCCTCAAGGGAGGCTATGGCTACACCTTC. It specifies CASSALKGGYGYTF. The full variable domain, rest sourced from reference TRBV2 and TRBJ1-2, is EPEVTQTPSHQVTQMGQEVILRCVPISNHLYFYWYRQILGQKVEFLVSFYNNEISEKSEIFDDQFSVERPDGSNFTLKIRSTKLEDSAMYFCASSALKGGYGYTFGSGTRLTVV.

The gene calls are TRBV15 and TRBJ1-1, with D hard to call. This CDR3 has 14 amino acids. The germline V gene has CDR1 LNHNV and CDR2 YYDKDF (reference sequence). The V end lost 4 bases, the J end lost 0 bases, and 9 bases lay between the germline ends. The CDR3 here is CATSINYVNTEAFF. The DNA for the CDR3 is TGTGCCACCAGCATTAACTATGTGAACACTGAAGCTTTCTTT. Together with reference TRBV15 and TRBJ1-1, the CDR3 gives the full variable domain: DAMVIQNPRYQVTQFGKPVTLSCSQTLNHNVMYWYQQKSSQAPKLLFHYYDKDFNNEADTPDNFQSRRPNTSFCFLDIRSPGLGDTAMYLCATSINYVNTEAFFGQGTRLTVV.

The chain has TRBV10-3 and TRBJ2-2; 11 nucleotides line up with TRBD2. V shed 7 bases and J 4 bases; nucleotides not matched to a gene: 5. CDR1 and CDR2 from the germline V gene are ENHRY and SYGVKD. The CDR3 extends over 15 amino acids. CDR3 loop: CAITMTSGATGELFF. The CDR3 bases are TGTGCCATCACCATGACTAGCGGGGCCACCGGGGAGCTGTTTTTT.

The CDR3 DNA sequence: TGTGCCAGCAGTGAACGCAGTATTAACATTCAGTACTTC. Its protein is CASSERSINIQYF. The chain couples TRBV2 to TRBJ2-4, with D uncertain. CDR1 and CDR2 from the germline V gene are SNHLY and FYNNEI. Trimming removed 2 bases from V and 7 bases from J, with 9 bases in between. The CDR3 totals 13 residues.

This sequence joins TRBV2 and TRBJ1-4, with D perhaps TRBD1 (6 bases). V was pared by 4 bases and J by 4 bases, with 13 bases between. Germline assignment: CDR1 SNHLY and CDR2 FYNNEI. The CDR3 spans 15 residues. As DNA, the CDR3 is TGTGCCAGCAGTGGCCAGGGGCTGGGTAATGAAAAACTGTTTTTT. Its protein is CASSGQGLGNEKLFF.

The chain carries TRBV25-1 and TRBJ2-7; TRBD1 matches at 7 bases. This CDR3 contains 15 residues. With 3 bases clipped from V and 5 bases from J, the junction kept 10 bases outside the gene matches. Germline-derived CDR1 and CDR2 are MGHDK and SYGVNS. DNA for the CDR3: TGTGCCAGCAGTGAGGTGACAGGGTATTGGGACGAGCAGTACTTC. This encodes CASSEVTGYWDEQYF.